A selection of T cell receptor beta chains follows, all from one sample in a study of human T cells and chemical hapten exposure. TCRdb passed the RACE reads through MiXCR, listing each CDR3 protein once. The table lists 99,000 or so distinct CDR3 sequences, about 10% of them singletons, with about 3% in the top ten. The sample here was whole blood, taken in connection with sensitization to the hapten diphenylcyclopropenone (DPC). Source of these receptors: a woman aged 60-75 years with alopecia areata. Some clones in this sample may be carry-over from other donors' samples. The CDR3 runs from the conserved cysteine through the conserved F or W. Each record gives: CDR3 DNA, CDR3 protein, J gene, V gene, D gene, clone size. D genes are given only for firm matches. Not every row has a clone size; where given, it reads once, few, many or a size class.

DNA: TGTGCCAGCAGCAAAGAAACGAACACCGGGGAGCTGTTTTTT
CDR3: CASSKETNTGELFF
J: TRBJ2-2
V: TRBV7-6
D: NA
size: many

DNA: TGTGCCAGCAGTTTATCAGGACCATGGCAAGGAAATTCACCCCTCCACTTT
CDR3: CASSLSGPWQGNSPLHF
J: TRBJ1-6
V: TRBV27
D: NA
size: many

DNA: TGTGCCAGCAGCGAGGCGGGGATTGGAGAAAAACTGTTTTTT
CDR3: CASSEAGIGEKLFF
J: TRBJ1-4
V: TRBV2
D: NA
size: few

DNA: TGTGCCAGCAGTGAAGGCCCAGGGCAGAACTATGGCTACACCTTC
CDR3: CASSEGPGQNYGYTF
J: TRBJ1-2
V: TRBV6-1
D: NA
size: once

DNA: TGTGCCAGCAGCCGAACTAGCGGCACAGATACGCAGTATTTT
CDR3: CASSRTSGTDTQYF
J: TRBJ2-3
V: TRBV3-1
D: TRBD2
size: many

DNA: TGTGCCTTGGTCCTAACGGGACGGAGCGCGAACACCGGGGAGCTGTTTTTT
CDR3: CALVLTGRSANTGELFF
J: TRBJ2-2
V: TRBV7-9
D: NA
size: NA

DNA: TGTGCCAGCAGCCCCAGAACCAGCGGGGACAATGAGCAGTTCTTC
CDR3: CASSPRTSGDNEQFF
J: TRBJ2-1
V: TRBV11-2
D: TRBD2
size: NA

DNA: TGCGCCAGCACTCCGGGACAGGGGGAATTCACTGAAGCTTTCTTT
CDR3: CASTPGQGEFTEAFF
J: TRBJ1-1
V: TRBV5-1
D: TRBD1
size: many

DNA: TGTGCCAGCAGTTACGGCGGGGCAGGGGATGGCTACACCTTC
CDR3: CASSYGGAGDGYTF
J: TRBJ1-2
V: TRBV6-5
D: NA
size: many

DNA: TGTGCCAGCAGCCGGGACCGAGTGAGCACTGAAGCTTTCTTT
CDR3: CASSRDRVSTEAFF
J: TRBJ1-1
V: TRBV5-4
D: NA
size: NA

DNA: TGTGCCAGCAGCTTTAATCTTCTTCGGGGCGGGCGGACTGAAGCTTTCTTT
CDR3: CASSFNLLRGGRTEAFF
J: TRBJ1-1
V: TRBV11-1
D: NA
size: NA

DNA: TGTGCCAGCAGCTTAGATCCGTATTTCCTCCACTTT
CDR3: CASSLDPYFLHF
J: TRBJ1-6
V: TRBV7-2
D: NA
size: few

DNA: TGCAGCGTTCGGGATAGCAATCAGCCCCAGCATTTT
CDR3: CSVRDSNQPQHF
J: TRBJ1-5
V: TRBV29-1
D: NA
size: few

DNA: TGTGCCAGCAGCTTGGGCGGGGACACAGATACGCAGTATTTT
CDR3: CASSLGGDTDTQYF
J: TRBJ2-3
V: TRBV5-4
D: NA
size: few

DNA: TGTGCCAGCAGTGAAAACGGGGGGACAGTCAATCAGCCCCAGCATTTT
CDR3: CASSENGGTVNQPQHF
J: TRBJ1-5
V: TRBV25-1
D: TRBD1
size: many

DNA: TGTGCCATCACCAGTGGAACTGTCACGTCTGGAAACACCATATATTTT
CDR3: CAITSGTVTSGNTIYF
J: TRBJ1-3
V: TRBV10-3
D: NA
size: many

DNA: TGCAGCGTTGAAGGTCCGGGGGGCTACAATGAGCAGTTCTTC
CDR3: CSVEGPGGYNEQFF
J: TRBJ2-1
V: TRBV29-1
D: TRBD2
size: many

DNA: TGTGCCAGCTCACCTGACAGGTCGTCTAATGAAAAACTGTTTTTT
CDR3: CASSPDRSSNEKLFF
J: TRBJ1-4
V: TRBV18
D: NA
size: few

DNA: TGTGCCAGCAGTCCCTACCAGACGGGCTATGGCTACACCTTC
CDR3: CASSPYQTGYGYTF
J: TRBJ1-2
V: TRBV27
D: NA
size: few

DNA: TGTGCCTGGAGTCGTAACTGGGAGACCCAGTACTTC
CDR3: CAWSRNWETQYF
J: TRBJ2-5
V: TRBV30
D: NA
size: many

DNA: TGTGCCTGGAATAGCGGACACTTCATTCAGCCCCAGCATTTT
CDR3: CAWNSGHFIQPQHF
J: TRBJ1-5
V: TRBV30
D: NA
size: few

DNA: TGTGCCACCAGCAGAGACCGCGTGACCCGAGAGACCCAGTACTTC
CDR3: CATSRDRVTRETQYF
J: TRBJ2-5
V: TRBV15
D: NA
size: NA

DNA: TGTGCCAGCAGCTCCTTCGGGCGGGCGCTGGGGACTTATGGCTACACCTTC
CDR3: CASSSFGRALGTYGYTF
J: TRBJ1-2
V: TRBV5-4
D: NA
size: many

DNA: TGTGCCAGCAGCCCCCAAGGGCGAGTTGAGACCCAGTACTTC
CDR3: CASSPQGRVETQYF
J: TRBJ2-5
V: TRBV7-9
D: NA
size: many

DNA: TGTGCCAGCACCCCCTGGGGTGCAGGCACCGGGGAGCTGTTTTTT
CDR3: CASTPWGAGTGELFF
J: TRBJ2-2
V: TRBV27
D: NA
size: few

DNA: TGTGCCAGCAGCTTCGTCCCCAGTATAGCGGGGGGTCCGTTTGAGACCCAGTACTTC
CDR3: CASSFVPSIAGGPFETQYF
J: TRBJ2-5
V: TRBV7-2
D: TRBD2
size: few

DNA: TGCAGTGCTAACCCGTTAGCGGGAGCCTACTACGAGCAGTACTTC
CDR3: CSANPLAGAYYEQYF
J: TRBJ2-7
V: TRBV20-1
D: TRBD2
size: few

DNA: TGTGCCAGTAGTTCAGGGACGGGGAACTATGGCTACACCTTC
CDR3: CASSSGTGNYGYTF
J: TRBJ1-2
V: TRBV19
D: NA
size: once

DNA: TGTGCCAGCAGCCAAGGGCTGGGCACTGAAGCTTTCTTT
CDR3: CASSQGLGTEAFF
J: TRBJ1-1
V: TRBV3-1
D: NA
size: many